The 20 T cell receptor beta chains below come from one sample, sequenced in a study of OX40 agonist ivuxolimab in advanced cancers. Only in-frame clones appear in the TCRdb table, and some are missing; sequencing was by immunoSEQ multiplex PCR. Of about 82,000 clones listed, 75% to 90% are singletons. The starting material was CD4+ or CD8+ T cells sorted from blood, obtained in a trial of the OX40 agonist ivuxolimab. These TCRs come from an adult with an advanced solid tumor such as melanoma, head and neck, liver or kidney cancer.

CDR3 amino acids: CASSLGGQGITEAFF. CDR3 DNA sequence: TGTGCCAGCAGTTTAGGGGGACAGGGGATCACTGAAGCTTTCTTT. The J gene is TRBJ1-1, the V gene TRBV28; 10 nucleotides agree with TRBD1. Looked up from germline, CDR1 is MDHEN and CDR2 is SYDVKM. Trimming took 2 bases from V and 4 from J; bases not matched to a gene: 4. The CDR3 sequence is 15 residues long.

This clone was seen a few times. This chain connects TRBV5-6 to TRBJ1-4; 10 bases are a match to TRBD1. In germline, CDR1 is SGHDT, CDR2 YYEEEE. This CDR3 contains 15 residues. V trimming: 3 bases; J trimming: 7 bases; junction bases outside the gene matches: 6. CDR3 region: CASSSPGQGIEKLFF. In DNA, the CDR3 is TGTGCCAGCAGCTCACCGGGACAGGGGATTGAAAAACTGTTTTTT.

The chain couples TRBV4-3 to TRBJ2-7; unclear D gene. CDR1 is LGHNA, CDR2 YSLEER, per germline. The V end was cut by 0 bases, the J end by 1 base, with 13 bases between. CDR3 size: 16 residues. The CDR3 loop reads CASSQDFLGGSYEQYF. Here the CDR3 DNA reads TGCGCCAGCAGCCAAGATTTTTTGGGCGGTTCCTACGAGCAGTACTTC.

The V gene is TRBV9, the J gene TRBJ2-7; tentatively, D is TRBD1 (7 bases). In germline, CDR1 is SGDLS, CDR2 YYNGEE. Trimming took off 0 bases at V and 2 bases at J, with 12 bases between the two ends. The CDR3 is 15 residues long. The CDR3 loop reads CASSVGAGGTYEQYF. The CDR3 DNA is TGTGCCAGCAGCGTAGGGGCAGGGGGGACCTACGAGCAGTACTTC.

The chain joins TRBV5-1 to TRBJ1-3, with TRBD1 as a possible D gene (5 bases). Trimming left V 0 bases short and J 3 bases short, with 10 bases between. Germline V CDR1 and CDR2: SGHRS, YFSETQ. The CDR3 is made up of 15 amino acids. CDR3 DNA sequence: TGCGCCAGCAGCTTGGAGCAGGGTGGTGGAAACACCATATATTTT. It is translated as CASSLEQGGGNTIYF.

The chain couples TRBV9 to TRBJ2-3, with D perhaps given as TRBD1 or TRBD2 (6 bases each). The CDR3 is made up of 15 amino acids. V was cut by 4 bases and J by 2 bases, with 14 bases left in between. Looked up from germline, CDR1 is SGDLS and CDR2 is YYNGEE. CDR3 nucleotide sequence: TGTGCCAGCAGCTCCGGGGGCTACAACACAGATACGCAGTATTTT. Translated, it gives CASSSGGYNTDTQYF.

The genes are TRBV19 and TRBJ1-2; unclear D gene. Trimming took 5 bases from V and 2 from J, leaving 9 bases between them. CDR1 is LNHDA and CDR2 is SQIVND in the germline V gene (reference sequence). CDR3 size: 13 residues. CDR3 sequence (DNA): TGTGCCAGTAGTCAAAGCGTCAACTATGGCTACACCTTC. Translating it yields CASSQSVNYGYTF.

The V and J genes are TRBV29-1 and TRBJ1-1; weak D call: TRBD1 (6 bases). CDR1 SQVTM and CDR2 ANQGSEA come from the germline V gene. Trimming pared 4 bases from V and 4 bases from J, leaving 13 bases between. This CDR3 is built from 13 residues. The CDR3 region has the DNA TGCAGCGTTGGTGGGGGGCGCGGCACTGAAGCTTTCTTT. Encoded protein: CSVGGGRGTEAFF.

Only one count was recorded for this clone. The J gene is TRBJ2-2, the V gene TRBV25-1; 9 bases map to TRBD2. Germline lookup yields CDR1 MGHDK and CDR2 SYGVNS. After removal of 2 bases from V and 1 base from J, the junction contained 8 bases not matched to a gene. The CDR3 spans 18 residues. The CDR3 here is CASSEVRPAGGNTGELFF. The CDR3 bases are TGTGCCAGCAGTGAAGTACGGCCAGCGGGGGGGAACACCGGGGAGCTGTTTTTT.

The V call is TRBV21-1, the J call TRBJ1-4; no DNA check was done on the table's D call, TRBD1. TRBV21-1 is a listed pseudogene. This CDR3 has 18 amino acids. The CDR3, as DNA: TGTGCCAGCAGCAGAGACCGGGACAGGGGTAGTCAGGTTGAAAAACTGTTTTTT. Its translation: CASSRDRDRGSQVEKLFF.

This chain joins TRBV27 and TRBJ2-2, with 7 bases fitting TRBD2. The V gene's germline CDR1 is MNHEY and CDR2 SMNVEV (reference sequence). V gave up 3 bases and J gave up 1 base; unmatched junction bases: 2. This CDR3 comprises 15 residues. The CDR3 sequence: CASSFERGNTGELFF. Here the CDR3 DNA reads TGTGCCAGCAGTTTCGAGCGGGGGAACACCGGGGAGCTGTTTTTT.

With regard to this clone: The DNA is omitted, as the CDR3 cannot be located on it reliably, and the CDR3 follows TCRdb's listing. The chain carries TRBV2 and TRBJ2-2; TRBD2, the D gene given by the table, was not confirmed from the DNA. From germline, CDR1 is SNHLY and CDR2 FYNNEI. The CDR3 sequence runs 13 residues, both termini included. The CDR3 here is CASSELRAGELFF.

The chain is built from TRBV28 and TRBJ1-6, with 7 bases identical to TRBD1. This CDR3 region has 20 residues. V was clipped by 0 bases and J by 9 bases; unmatched bases: 20. Germline V CDR1 and CDR2: MDHEN, SYDVKM. The CDR3 loop is CASSLWGGRGSPFRGSPLHF. In DNA, the CDR3 is TGTGCCAGCAGTTTATGGGGCGGCAGGGGGAGCCCCTTTAGGGGTTCACCCCTCCACTTT.

This chain joins TRBV7-3 and TRBJ2-5; 12 bases are shared with TRBD2. The J segment lost 1 base and the V segment lost 5 bases, leaving 8 bases of the junction unmatched. Germline loops: CDR1 SGHTA, CDR2 FQGTGA. CDR3 length equals 17 residues. This CDR3 is CASSPRTSGATQETQYF. The CDR3 region has the DNA TGTGCCAGCAGCCCCCGGACTAGCGGGGCAACCCAAGAGACCCAGTACTTC.

This clone was seen a handful of times. This chain uses TRBV7-2 with TRBJ1-2, with D unresolved. The CDR3 covers 15 residues. Trimming shortened V by 0 bases and J by 8 bases, and 16 bases separated the two germline ends. CDR1 and CDR2 from the germline V gene are SGHTA and FQGNSA. CDR3 sequence (DNA): TGTGCCAGCAGCTTAGCCCGTACATCGTTCGGCGGCTACACCTTC. This codes for CASSLARTSFGGYTF.

V gene TRBV4-2 combines with J gene TRBJ2-1; 10 bases match TRBD1. The V and J ends lost 4 bases and 7 bases, in that order; junction bases with no gene match: 10. The CDR3 extends over 16 amino acids. Germline V gene lookup returns CDR1 LGHNA and CDR2 YNFKEQ. Written as DNA, the CDR3 is TGTGCCAGCAGCCCCGCCTTTGGGACAGGGGATAATGAGCAGTTCTTC. Translated, it gives CASSPAFGTGDNEQFF.

V gene TRBV25-1 combines with J gene TRBJ2-6; TRBD1 might be the D (7 bases). This CDR3 has 15 amino acids. V was cut by 11 bases and J by 2 bases, with 16 bases left in between. The V gene's germline CDR1 is MGHDK and CDR2 SYGVNS. The DNA of the CDR3 is TGTGCCGCCCGGCAGGGGGGCGCTGGGGCCAACGTCCTGACTTTC. Translating it yields CAARQGGAGANVLTF.

The CDR3 DNA reads TGTGCCACGCGAGATACGGGACAGCAGTACCAAGAGACCCAGTACTTC. It yields the protein CATRDTGQQYQETQYF. The rearrangement links TRBV10-3 to TRBJ2-5; 7 positions match TRBD1. V was pared by 10 bases and J by 0 bases, with 14 bases of the junction left unmatched. Germline CDR1 and CDR2: ENHRY and SYGVKD. The CDR3 is made up of 16 amino acids.

V and J are TRBV10-3 and TRBJ2-7, with D possibly TRBD1 on 7 matching bases. Per germline, CDR1 ENHRY and CDR2 SYGVKD. The CDR3 sequence is 15 residues long. Trimming removed 3 bases from V and 4 bases from J, with 16 bases in between. The CDR3 bases are TGTGCCATCAGTGAAAATGCAGGGGGAGGATACGAGCAGTACTTC. Encoded protein: CAISENAGGGYEQYF.

This sequence joins TRBV7-8 and TRBJ2-1; 7 bases are a match to TRBD2. This CDR3 contains 12 residues. J was trimmed by 5 bases and V by 6 bases; bases with no gene match: 1. The germline V gene encodes CDR1 SGHVS and CDR2 FQNEAQ. This chain's CDR3 is CASRGRDNEQFF. In nucleotides, the CDR3 is TGTGCCAGCAGGGGGAGGGACAATGAGCAGTTCTTC. The whole variable domain, remainder taken from reference TRBV7-8 and TRBJ2-1, is GAGVSQSPRYKVAKRGQDVALRCDPISGHVSLFWYQQALGQGPEFLTYFQNEAQLDKSGLPSDRFFAERPEGSVSTLKIQRTQQEDSAVYLCASRGRDNEQFFGPGTRLTVL.